This T cell receptor beta chain was recorded in a study of spatial heterogeneity in lung cancer. Described time point: sample taken at primary tumor resection. Sequencing was performed on whole RNA extracted from tumor and nontumor lung tissue, or from frozen PBMC, and the material was left unsorted. The donors comprised approximately 75 untreated early-stage non-small cell lung cancer patients. A single record per CDR3 protein comes from TCRdb applying MiXCR to the 5' RACE reads. Of around 40,000 distinct CDR3 sequences listed, 5.2% are singletons. The sample holds many counts of this clonotype. V dropped 5 bases and J dropped 3 bases, with 11 bases sitting between them. CDR1 MNHNY and CDR2 SVGAGI come from the germline V gene (reference sequence). This CDR3 contains 14 residues.

The sequencing here drew on PBMCs, taken at surgery. The chain couples TRBV6-6 to TRBJ2-4, with unresolved D. The sequence derives from a female donor with early-stage non-small cell lung cancer. Here the CDR3 DNA reads TGTGCCAGCAGTGCCGAGGAGAACAAAAACATTCAGTACTTC. Amino acids: CASSAEENKNIQYF.